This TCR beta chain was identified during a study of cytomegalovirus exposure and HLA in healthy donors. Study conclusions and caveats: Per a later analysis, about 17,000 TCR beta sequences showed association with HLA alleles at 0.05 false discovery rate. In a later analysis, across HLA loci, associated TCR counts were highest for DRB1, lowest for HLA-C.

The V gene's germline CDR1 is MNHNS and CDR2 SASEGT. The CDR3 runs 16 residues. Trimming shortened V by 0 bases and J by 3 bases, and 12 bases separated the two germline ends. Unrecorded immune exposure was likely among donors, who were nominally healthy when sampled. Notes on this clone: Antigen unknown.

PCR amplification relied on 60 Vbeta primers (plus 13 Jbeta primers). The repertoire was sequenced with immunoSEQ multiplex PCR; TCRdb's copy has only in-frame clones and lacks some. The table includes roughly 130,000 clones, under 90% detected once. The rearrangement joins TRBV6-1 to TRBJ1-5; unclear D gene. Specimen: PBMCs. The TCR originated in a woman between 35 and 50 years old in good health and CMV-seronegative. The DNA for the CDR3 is TGTGCCAGCAGTGAAGCTTCATGGGCAGACAATCAGCCCCAGCATTTT. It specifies CASSEASWADNQPQHF.